This TCR beta chain was retrieved from a study of T cell changes during pregnancy in multiple sclerosis. Libraries were prepared by immunoSEQ multiplex PCR; TCRdb keeps only in-frame clonotypes and omits some of them. This sample carries 80,000 to 130,000 clones, about 94% of them seen once, and the ten largest clones take about 1%. Trimming took 5 bases from V and 1 from J, leaving 13 bases between them. The CDR3 has 15 amino acids. Germline assignment: CDR1 SEHNR and CDR2 FQNEAQ (reference sequence). Sample: peripheral blood, taken before pregnancy. This sequence was found in a female donor with multiple sclerosis, enrolled in a pregnancy study. The chain links TRBV7-9 to TRBJ2-3; no firm D call. Here the CDR3 DNA reads TGTGCCAGCAGCATATGGTTTCGGGGCACAGATACGCAGTATTTT. It encodes CASSIWFRGTDTQYF. The complete variable domain, with remaining parts taken from reference TRBV7-9 and TRBJ2-3, reads DTGVSQNPRHKITKRGQNVTFRCDPISEHNRLYWYRQTLGQGPEFLTYFQNEAQLEKSRLLSDRFSAERPKGSFSTLEIQRTEQGDSAMYLCASSIWFRGTDTQYFGPGTRLTVL.